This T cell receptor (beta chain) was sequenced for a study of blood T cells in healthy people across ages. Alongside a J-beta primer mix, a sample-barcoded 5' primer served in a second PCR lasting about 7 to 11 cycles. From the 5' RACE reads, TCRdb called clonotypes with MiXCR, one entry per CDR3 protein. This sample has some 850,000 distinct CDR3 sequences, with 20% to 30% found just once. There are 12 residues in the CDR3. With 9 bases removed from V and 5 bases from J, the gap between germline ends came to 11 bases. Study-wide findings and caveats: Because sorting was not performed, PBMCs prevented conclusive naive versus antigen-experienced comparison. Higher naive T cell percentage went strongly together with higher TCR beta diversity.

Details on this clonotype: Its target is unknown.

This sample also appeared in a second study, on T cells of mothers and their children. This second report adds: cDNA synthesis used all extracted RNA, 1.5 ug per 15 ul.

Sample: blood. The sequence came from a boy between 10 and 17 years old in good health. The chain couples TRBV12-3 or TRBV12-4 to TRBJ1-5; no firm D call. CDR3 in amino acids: CASARRDQPQHF. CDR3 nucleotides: TGTGCCAGTGCCCGAAGGGATCAGCCCCAGCATTTT.